This passage covers 23 T cell receptor beta chains from one sample sequenced in a study of blood T cells in healthy people across ages. PCR was performed a second time for about 7 to 11 cycles using a sample-barcoded 5' primer and a J-beta primer mix. TCRdb re-derived calls from the 5' RACE reads in MiXCR, one entry per CDR3 protein. The data hold approximately 730,000 distinct CDR3 sequences, with roughly two fifths observed a single time. Input material: blood. These receptors were taken from a woman aged 60-70 years in good health.

The rearrangement joins TRBV6-2 or TRBV6-3 to TRBJ1-2; D is uncertain. There are 12 residues in the CDR3. Looked up from germline, CDR1 is MNHEY and CDR2 is SVGEGT. V was cut by 6 bases and J by 4 bases, with 9 bases left in between. The DNA of the CDR3 is TGTGCCAGCAGCCCCACGTCCTATGGCTACACCTTC. Its protein is CASSPTSYGYTF.

The chain joins TRBV5-1 to TRBJ2-5; 8 nucleotides align to TRBD2. The CDR3 is 17 residues long. The V and J ends lost 1 base and 2 bases, in that order; junction bases with no gene match: 10. Germline V gives CDR1 SGHRS, CDR2 YFSETQ. CDR3 coding DNA: TGCGCCAGCAGCTTGCGGGAGGGCCAGGGGCTACAAGAGACCCAGTACTTC. It yields the protein CASSLREGQGLQETQYF.

A note on this clonotype: Compared with germline, one end of the junction differs, possibly owing to a read error. The rearrangement joins TRBV7-2 to TRBJ1-1, with D tentatively TRBD1 (6 bases). Germline V lookup: CDR1 SGHTA, CDR2 FQGNSA. This CDR3 comprises 14 residues. The CDR3 sequence is CASGLGGSLTEAFF. DNA for the CDR3: TGTGCCAGCGGCTTAGGGGGGTCGCTGACTGAAGCTTTCTTT.

The genes are TRBV6-6 and TRBJ2-1; 9 bases map to TRBD2. In germline, CDR1 is MNHNY, CDR2 SVGAGI (reference sequence). J was trimmed by 9 bases and V by 0 bases; bases with no gene match: 6. The CDR3 is 15 amino acids. The CDR3 nucleotides read TGTGCCAGCAGTTACTCAAGCGGGGGGTGGGTTGAGCAGTTCTTC. This sequence encodes CASSYSSGGWVEQFF.

In the case of this clonotype: One junction end disagrees with the germline gene, perhaps due to a read error. The V and J genes are TRBV9 and TRBJ1-2; tentative D call: TRBD1 (5 bases). The CDR3 extends over 19 amino acids. Germline CDR1 is SGDLS and CDR2 is YYNGEE. The CDR3 DNA is TGCGCCAGCAGCGTAAATCCTGGGGCAGAGCTCCTCCACCTCTATGGCTACACCTTC. This encodes CASSVNPGAELLHLYGYTF.

The V call is TRBV6-2 or TRBV6-3, the J call TRBJ2-3, with D uncertain. The CDR3 has 13 amino acids. V was shortened by 6 bases and J by 1 base, with 8 bases between the two germline ends. The germline V gene encodes CDR1 MNHEY and CDR2 SVGEGT. CDR3 protein: CASRPPGTDTQYF. In nucleotides, the CDR3 is TGTGCCAGCAGGCCCCCGGGCACAGATACGCAGTATTTT.

This clonotype was detected only once. The V call is TRBV19, the J call TRBJ1-1; D remains unclear. The CDR3 runs to 13 residues. Germline-derived CDR1 and CDR2 are LNHDA and SQIVND (reference sequence). Between the trimmed V and J ends, which lost 7 bases and 0 bases, there was a span of 9 bases. Here the CDR3 reads CASKGQMNTEAFF. CDR3 DNA: TGTGCCAGTAAGGGTCAGATGAACACTGAAGCTTTCTTT.

The chain links TRBV25-1 to TRBJ2-3; D gene ambiguous. Germline lookup yields CDR1 MGHDK and CDR2 SYGVNS. Trimming took off 4 bases at V and 4 bases at J, with 9 bases between the two ends. The CDR3 is made up of 13 amino acids. DNA of the CDR3: TGTGCCAGCAGTGGACCGAGTGCAGATACGCAGTATTTT. Its protein product is CASSGPSADTQYF.

This clonotype has only a few counts. This sequence joins TRBV5-1 and TRBJ1-1; D is uncertain. Deletions cut 4 bases from V and 0 bases from J, with 16 bases between. Germline CDR1 reads SGHRS; CDR2 reads YFSETQ. The length of the CDR3 is 16 residues. This CDR3 is CASSPSFLAMNTEAFF. The CDR3 nucleotides are TGCGCCAGCAGCCCTTCGTTCCTGGCTATGAACACTGAAGCTTTCTTT. The complete variable domain, with remaining parts taken from reference TRBV5-1 and TRBJ1-1, reads KAGVTQTPRYLIKTRGQQVTLSCSPISGHRSVSWYQQTPGQGLQFLFEYFSETQRNKGNFPGRFSGRQFSNSRSEMNVSTLELGDSALYLCASSPSFLAMNTEAFFGQGTRLTVV.

This clonotype was detected ten times or more. The chain has TRBV24-1 and TRBJ2-3, with 11 positions matching TRBD1. CDR3 length equals 16 residues. With 4 bases clipped from V and 4 bases from J, the junction kept 6 bases outside the gene matches. CDR1 KGHDR and CDR2 SFDVKD come from the germline V gene. The CDR3: CATSEAGTGGSDTQYF. The CDR3 DNA follows: TGTGCCACCAGTGAAGCCGGGACAGGGGGTTCAGATACGCAGTATTTT.

This clonotype was counted only a few times. The V call is TRBV12-3 or TRBV12-4, the J call TRBJ1-1, with 9 nucleotides matching TRBD1. Unmatched junction bases numbered 12, after V lost 7 bases and J lost 6 bases. There are 15 residues in the CDR3. The CDR3 nucleotides are TGTGCCAGCACCCGCCCGGGACAGGGATCTTCTGAAGCTTTCTTT. Residues: CASTRPGQGSSEAFF.

This rearrangement joins TRBV11-3 to TRBJ2-1, with unresolved D. This CDR3 region has 15 residues. Between the trimmed V and J ends, which lost 5 bases and 3 bases, there was a span of 14 bases. Germline lookup yields CDR1 SGHNT and CDR2 YENEEA. CDR3 amino acids: CASSPRQGNYNEQFF. The CDR3 DNA reads as TGTGCCAGCAGCCCTAGACAAGGCAACTACAATGAGCAGTTCTTC.

The chain carries TRBV3-1 and TRBJ1-6; unclear D gene. The CDR3 length is 15 residues. Germline CDR1 is LGHDT and CDR2 is YNNKEL (reference sequence). With 0 bases removed from V and 7 bases from J, the gap between germline ends came to 10 bases. The chain's CDR3 is CASSQDANGNSPLHF. The CDR3 coding sequence is TGTGCCAGCAGCCAAGATGCGAACGGGAATTCACCCCTCCACTTT.

Points on this clonotype: A read error is possible here, since a much larger clone lies one base away. This chain links TRBV11-1 with TRBJ2-5; unclear D gene. The J call could be wrong; TRBJ2-7 is a better fit for the DNA end. Germline-derived CDR1 and CDR2 are SGHAT and FQDESV (reference sequence). The CDR3 consists of 11 residues. DNA for the CDR3: TGTGCCTGCAGTTTAGAGGACGAGCAGTACTTC. Translation: CACSLEDEQYF.

J is TRBJ2-7 and V is TRBV7-2; D ambiguous. The CDR3 covers 15 residues. Germline V gene sequence: CDR1 SGHTA, CDR2 FQGNSA. Deletions cut 5 bases from V and 0 bases from J, with 14 bases between. The CDR3 reads CASSLIRPSSYEQYF. The CDR3 DNA reads TGTGCCAGCAGCCTCATCCGGCCAAGCTCCTACGAGCAGTACTTC.

The chain joins TRBV7-3 to TRBJ2-7, with 7 bases matching TRBD2. The CDR3 spans 15 residues. V shed 0 bases, J shed 0 bases, and the junction held 2 bases outside the gene matches. Germline assignment: CDR1 SGHTA and CDR2 FQGTGA. For the CDR3, the DNA is TGTGCCAGCAGCTTAACGGGAGGGAGCTCCTACGAGCAGTACTTC. It yields the protein CASSLTGGSSYEQYF.

This clonotype has a handful of counts. The V gene is TRBV9, the J gene TRBJ2-5; D ambiguous. This CDR3 is built from 14 residues. Per the germline V gene, CDR1 is SGDLS and CDR2 is YYNGEE. V was trimmed by 5 bases and J by 1 base, leaving 12 bases between them. The CDR3: CASSSMGIQETQYF. For the CDR3, the DNA is TGTGCCAGCAGTTCCATGGGGATCCAAGAGACCCAGTACTTC.

The rearrangement links TRBV29-1 to TRBJ1-1, with TRBD1 identical over 7 bases. Germline-derived CDR1 and CDR2 are SQVTM and ANQGSEA. V lost 4 bases to trimming and J lost 4 bases; unmatched junction nucleotides: 15. CDR3 length: 16 residues. The CDR3 bases are TGCAGCGTTGGATTAAAACAGGGGACTGTCGGCACTGAAGCTTTCTTT. Protein: CSVGLKQGTVGTEAFF.

This clonotype was observed a handful of times. V and J are TRBV20-1 and TRBJ2-1; 8 nucleotides align to TRBD2. The CDR3 spans 14 residues. The trim removed 1 base at V and 7 bases at J, leaving 6 bases unmatched. CDR1 is DFQATT, CDR2 SNEGSKA, per germline (reference sequence). Here the CDR3 DNA reads TGCAGTGCTAGAGTCCTAGCGGGCAATAATGAGCAGTTCTTC. Amino acids: CSARVLAGNNEQFF.

In its sample, this clonotype was seen many times. The chain carries TRBV4-2 and TRBJ1-4, with D hard to call. Trimming stripped 1 base from V and 4 bases from J, with 13 bases between. This CDR3 is built from 16 residues. Germline V gives CDR1 LGHNA, CDR2 YNFKEQ. In DNA, the CDR3 is TGTGCCAGCAGCCAAGCCGCCCCCGCCTTTAATGAAAAACTGTTTTTT. This encodes CASSQAAPAFNEKLFF.

The rearrangement uses TRBV12-3 or TRBV12-4 and TRBJ1-1; D is undetermined. The CDR3 loop spans 13 amino acids. The germline V and J ends were trimmed by 7 bases and 5 bases, with 14 bases remaining between them. The chain's CDR3 is CASTLQGGTEAFF. For the CDR3, the DNA is TGTGCCAGCACCCTCCAAGGAGGTACTGAAGCTTTCTTT.

On this clonotype itself: Given a much more abundant clone one base away, this may be a read error. The rearrangement links TRBV20-1 to TRBJ2-1; D might be TRBD2 (5 bases). This CDR3 region has 14 residues. Germline V gives CDR1 DFQATT, CDR2 SNEGSKA (reference sequence). CDR3 in DNA: TGCAGTACTAGAGCTGGAACTAGGTCCAATGAGCAGTTCTTC. The encoded protein is CSTRAGTRSNEQFF.

This clonotype was observed a handful of times. The chain couples TRBV5-1 to TRBJ1-5; D remains ambiguous. Between the trimmed V and J ends, which lost 10 bases and 3 bases, there was a span of 8 bases. The CDR3 is 11 residues long. Germline CDR1 SGHRS, CDR2 YFSETQ. Written as DNA, the CDR3 is TGCGCCGTCGACAACAATCAGCCCCAGCATTTT. This gives the protein CAVDNNQPQHF.